This T cell receptor (beta chain) was profiled in a study of shared clonotypes between healthy human individuals. On the study more broadly: Researchers assigned three CD4 naive, three CD4 memory, two CD8 naive and one CD8 memory plate to each donor.

About this clone: The antigen is unknown.

The CDR3 contains 13 residues. The V and J ends lost 6 bases and 0 bases respectively, with 8 bases between them. Per germline, CDR1 SNHLY and CDR2 FYNNEI. Using 200 ng DNA, tens of thousands of T cell genomes, the sorted-subset replicate PCRs were run. Produced via immunoSEQ multiplex PCR; TCRdb's table is partial and in-frame only. The table shows millions of clones, with roughly 95% occurring only once. Findings of the study overall: Donor clonotype sharing was expected to depend on sequencing depth. Blood alone was sampled, and tissue repertoires likely differ.

The sequence was collected from a man younger than 35 in good health. The chain has TRBV2 and TRBJ2-5; D may match TRBD1 or TRBD2 (6 bases each). The sample consisted of naive CD4+ T cells sorted from blood. Subset specified: CD45RA+ positively selected. For the CDR3, the DNA is TGTGCCAGCAGGCGGGACAACCAAGAGACCCAGTACTTC. This encodes CASRRDNQETQYF.